This note documents a single TCR beta chain sequence. Its antigen is undetermined. The length of the CDR3 is 15 residues. The V gene's germline CDR1 is SGHRS and CDR2 YFSETQ. Trimming took 4 bases from V and 9 from J, leaving 23 bases between them. This sample stems from a study of cytomegalovirus exposure and HLA in healthy donors. Findings of the study overall: The availability of immune exposure information extended only to CMV serostatus.

The PCR was carried out with 60 Vbeta primers and 13 Jbeta primers. Produced via immunoSEQ multiplex PCR; TCRdb's table is partial and in-frame only. The repertoire holds approximately 51,000 clones, 70% to 80% seen once, with roughly 6.5% in the top ten. The V call is TRBV5-1, the J call TRBJ2-7, with TRBD1 as a possible D gene (7 bases). The clonotype was recovered from a man between 25 and 39 years old in good health and CMV-seronegative. Sequencing was performed on PBMCs. This CDR3 is CASSPPGQLYGGQYF. CDR3 DNA sequence: TGCGCCAGCAGCCCCCCGGGACAGCTTTACGGGGGGCAGTACTTC.